The rows below give T cell receptor beta chains drawn from one sample of a study of blood T cell repertoires in COVID-19. The method was immunoSEQ multiplex PCR; TCRdb's version includes in-frame clones alone and lacks a portion of them. The table includes 75,000 to 90,000 clones, 91% detected once. The source material was peripheral blood. These receptors were obtained from a woman in her 50s in a cohort sampled during active COVID-19. The CDR3 runs from the conserved cysteine through the conserved F or W. The D gene is left open where the match is weak. Expanded clones are given a class, and other clones once, few, many or no size at all.

size: .
D: TRBD2
J: TRBJ2-1
V: TRBV5-1
CDR3: CASSTGLAGLYNEQFF
DNA: TGCGCCAGCAGCACGGGACTAGCGGGTCTCTACAATGAGCAGTTCTTC

size: .
D: .
J: TRBJ1-2
V: TRBV10-3
CDR3: CAIRKTDIGDYGYTF
DNA: TGTGCCATCAGGAAGACAGACATCGGCGACTATGGCTACACCTTC

size: once
D: .
J: TRBJ1-5
V: TRBV28
CDR3: CASSRGWDQPQHF
DNA: TGTGCCAGCAGCCGAGGGTGGGATCAGCCCCAGCATTTT

size: .
D: TRBD1
J: TRBJ1-1
V: TRBV5-1
CDR3: CASSFRGANTEAFF
DNA: TGCGCCAGCAGCTTCAGGGGGGCGAACACTGAAGCTTTCTTT

size: few
D: .
J: TRBJ1-5
V: TRBV11-2
CDR3: CASSSHAGNQPQHF
DNA: TGTGCCAGCAGCTCCCACGCAGGCAATCAGCCCCAGCATTTT

size: .
D: TRBD1
J: TRBJ2-5
V: TRBV29-1
CDR3: CSVEGTGRIQETQYF
DNA: TGCAGCGTTGAAGGGACAGGACGAATCCAAGAGACCCAGTACTTC

size: .
D: TRBD2
J: TRBJ2-1
V: TRBV6-6
CDR3: CASTPGGIEQFF
DNA: TGTGCCAGCACCCCGGGAGGCATTGAGCAGTTCTTC

size: .
D: .
J: TRBJ2-7
V: TRBV9
CDR3: CASSFTPADRTYEQYF
DNA: TGTGCCAGCAGCTTCACCCCTGCCGATAGAACCTACGAGCAGTACTTC

size: .
D: .
J: TRBJ1-5
V: TRBV19
CDR3: CASSTTASQPQHF
DNA: TGTGCCAGTAGTACGACAGCCAGTCAGCCCCAGCATTTT

size: .
D: .
J: TRBJ1-2
V: TRBV19
CDR3: CASSIDKQARGYTF
DNA: TGTGCCAGTAGTATAGACAAACAGGCTCGGGGCTACACCTTC

size: .
D: TRBD2
J: TRBJ2-5
V: TRBV30
CDR3: CAWGPVAGGETQYF
DNA: TGTGCCTGGGGCCCTGTGGCGGGGGGGGAGACCCAGTACTTC

size: .
D: .
J: TRBJ1-3
V: TRBV5-1
CDR3: CASSSGGSGSGNTIYF
DNA: TGCGCCAGCAGCTCGGGGGGTTCCGGCTCTGGAAACACCATATATTTT

size: .
D: TRBD1
J: TRBJ1-2
V: TRBV6-5
CDR3: CASSQQGLGGYTF
DNA: TGTGCCAGCAGTCAACAGGGGTTGGGGGGCTACACCTTC

size: .
D: .
J: TRBJ1-2
V: TRBV2
CDR3: CASRTRGGLPNYGYTF
DNA: TGTGCCAGCAGGACCCGAGGTGGACTGCCCAACTATGGCTACACCTTC

size: .
D: TRBD2
J: TRBJ2-1
V: TRBV5-1
CDR3: CASSFSGTSGHNEQFF
DNA: TGCGCCAGCAGCTTCTCCGGGACTAGCGGTCACAATGAGCAGTTCTTC

size: .
D: .
J: TRBJ1-3
V: TRBV29-1
CDR3: CSVEKGSQSGNTIYF
DNA: TGCAGCGTTGAAAAGGGGTCCCAAAGTGGAAACACCATATATTTT